The present entry profiles one T cell receptor beta chain with its context. What this receptor recognizes is not known. No base quality information exists; no much larger clone differs at one position. The library relied on PCR. At the Johns Hopkins FTIC core, DNA from the cultured CD4+ T cells underwent TCR sequencing with the Oncomine TCR Beta short-read assay. The QIAamp micro DNA kit was used to extract genomic DNA from the cultured CD4+ T cells. Oncomine TCR Beta libraries made from cultured CD4+ T cells were pooled using unique dual indexes and sequenced on an Illumina iSeq 100. From the authors' description of their analysis: Non-productive sequences were filtered out, and CDR3s that did not start with C, did not end with F or W, or were shorter than 7 amino acids were discarded. Antigen-specific clonotypes were identified using the MANAFEST web application through comparison of peptide-stimulated wells with reference and other culture wells. Positive clones required FDR below 0.05, an odds ratio above 5, and productive frequency above 0.1% in at least two of three replicate wells. A clonotype was classed as cross-reactive if the clonotype showed significant expansion both in SARS-CoV-2 spike wells and in at least one common cold coronavirus spike condition. Similarity between CDR3 sequences was evaluated in R version 3.6.1 using Levenshtein distances (stringdist) and unrooted phylogenetic trees (ape). The public reads were reanalyzed by TCRdb: fastp trimming at Q25, MiXCR alignment, in-frame beta chains only. CDR3 protein sequences are deduplicated, and each keeps its most common genes and DNA. These V and J calls are TCRdb output, not the study's own analysis. In this sample the table shows about 4,100 distinct CDR3 sequences, 15% to 20% of which occur a single time. The top ten clonotypes cover approximately 15% of the sample.

This sample was included in a study of vaccination and CD4 T cells after COVID-19 (dated by TCRdb to 2021 to 2024). Broadly, across the study: Every convalescent patient had a positive nasal swab PCR test for SARS-CoV-2, with mild disease in 8 to 10 patients and severe disease in one. In over 8 COVID-19 convalescent patients and a handful of infection-naive healthy vaccine recipients, the spike-specific CD4+ TCR repertoire before mRNA vaccination was compared with the repertoire after mRNA vaccination. The time from the second vaccine dose to post-vaccine blood sampling had a median of 72 days and ranged from roughly 13 to 241 days. Six males and four females were included in the convalescent cohort, with two Hispanic individuals, seven Caucasians, two Asians and one multiracial person represented. Post-COVID blood samples from convalescent patients were collected a median of around 110 days after diagnosis, with a range of roughly 30 to 170 days. Culture stimuli were overlapping spike peptide pools from SARS-CoV-2 and from the common cold coronaviruses HCoV-NL63, HCoV-OC43 and HCoV-229E. Control cultures used a CEFX viral epitope pool as positive control, an HIV-1 Nef peptide pool as negative control, or no peptide. Participants received two doses of either the Pfizer-BioNTech BNT162b2 vaccine (n=8) or the Moderna mRNA-1273 vaccine (n=2).

On the study overall, not on this receptor specifically: Relatively few convalescent patients were included in the study, and early timepoints after natural infection were not analyzed. Among convalescent patients, a median about 86% of the SARS-CoV-2-reactive clones seen after vaccination appeared only after vaccination, which suggests priming specific to the vaccine. The median number of SARS-CoV-2-reactive clonotypes rose from 20 to 25 after infection to roughly 40 after vaccination, but the change was not significant. Of the vaccine-specific clones found in convalescent patients, nearly all (304 of 307) were mono-reactive for SARS-CoV-2 spike instead of being cross-reactive with common cold coronaviruses.

The treatment or condition label on this specimen signifies: approximately nine-day PBMC culture with coronavirus spike peptide pools or control peptides (ViraFEST assay). The ViraFEST assay was used in the study, in which antigen-specific T cells were expanded with peptide pools and expanded clonotypes were subsequently identified by TCR sequencing. Positive SARS-CoV-2 PCR tests in the convalescent patients dated from March to December 2020, before Alpha, Beta and Delta variants emerged in the United States. Some 2 million PBMCs per well were cultured in IMDM with roughly 5.5% human AB serum and around 10 IU/ml IL-2, plus 10 ug/ml peptide pools. Half of the culture medium was replaced with fresh IL-2-containing medium on days 3 and 7. After roughly 11 days of culture, CD4+ T cells were isolated by negative selection with the EasySep CD4+ T cell isolation kit. Ficoll-Paque Plus gradient centrifugation was used to isolate PBMCs from whole blood, and the isolated PBMCs were then either used fresh or cryopreserved at -140C. Culture conditions were generally each tested in triplicate wells.

At the junction V is shortened by 5 bases and J by 3 bases; bases outside the gene matches: 7. CDR1 and CDR2, per the germline V gene, are MGHDK and SYGVNS. Inclusive of the bounding cysteine and phenylalanine, the CDR3 is 15 residues long. The retained sequence is limited to the CDR3, 45 bases, with the frame set at the first base. The sequence joins TRBV25-1 to TRBJ2-5; 9 bases in between match TRBD1. Material for sequencing was CD4+ T cells from blood, cultured in vitro. The clonotype was recovered from a human donor who had recovered from COVID-19. This receptor has the CDR3 CASSPMGTGKETQYF. The DNA sequence reads TGTGCCAGCAGTCCAATGGGGACAGGGAAAGAGACCCAGTACTTC.